This T cell receptor beta chain was captured by sequencing in a study of early stage breast cancer tumors. Study in general: Of around 15 invasive breast tumors, about a dozen were hormone receptor-positive, HER2-negative. Study-wide results and caveats: Most shared enriched TCRB sequences were commonly generated ones. Blood repertoires resembled normal breast more than tumor.

Repertoires were generated with immunoSEQ multiplex PCR, while TCRdb's copy carries only in-frame clones and drops some. Here the sample spans fewer than 50,000 clones, 70% to 80% being singletons. To note about this clone: What it recognizes is unknown.

V was shortened by 4 bases and J by 3 bases, with 4 bases between the two germline ends. The length of the CDR3 is 12 residues. The germline CDR1 and CDR2 sequences are LNHDA and SQIVND (reference sequence). The V gene is TRBV19, the J gene TRBJ2-1; no clear D. The sequence derives from a person aged 45-60 years with breast cancer. Sequenced input: blood. The CDR3 loop reads CASSTRYNEQFF. The DNA for the CDR3 is TGTGCCAGTAGTACGCGCTACAATGAGCAGTTCTTC.